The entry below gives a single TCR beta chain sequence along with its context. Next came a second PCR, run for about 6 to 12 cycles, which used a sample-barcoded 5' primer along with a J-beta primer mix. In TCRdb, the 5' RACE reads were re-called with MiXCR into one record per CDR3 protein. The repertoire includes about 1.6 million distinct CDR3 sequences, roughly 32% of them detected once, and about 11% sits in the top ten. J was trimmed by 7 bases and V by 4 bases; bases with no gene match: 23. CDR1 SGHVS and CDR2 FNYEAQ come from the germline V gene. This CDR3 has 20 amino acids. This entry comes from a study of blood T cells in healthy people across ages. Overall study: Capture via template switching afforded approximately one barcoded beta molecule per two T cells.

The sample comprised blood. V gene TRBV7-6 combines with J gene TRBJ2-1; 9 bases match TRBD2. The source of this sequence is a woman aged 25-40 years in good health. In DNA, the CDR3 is TGTGCCAGCAGCTCTAGGGCTAGCGGGGAGGTTCGGGTGCTTCAAAATGAGCAGTTCTTC. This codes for CASSSRASGEVRVLQNEQFF. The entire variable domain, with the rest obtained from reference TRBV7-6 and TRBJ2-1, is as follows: GAGVSQSPRYKVTKRGQDVALRCDPISGHVSLYWYRQALGQGPEFLTYFNYEAQQDKSGLPNDRFSAERPEGSISTLTIQRTEQRDSAMYRCASSSRASGEVRVLQNEQFFGPGTRLTVL.